Following are 22 T cell receptor beta chains from one sample sequenced in a study of blood T cell repertoires in COVID-19. This table comes from immunoSEQ multiplex PCR, and its TCRdb copy is limited to in-frame clones, with some not included. Of hundreds of thousands of clones in the sample, 80% were seen once. Material: PBMCs or T cells enriched from blood (not recorded which). The receptor source for this set is a woman in her thirties or forties with acute COVID-19.

The chain joins TRBV7-2 to TRBJ2-1; 12 nucleotides match TRBD2. Germline CDR1 is SGHTA and CDR2 is FQGNSA. This CDR3 is built from 15 residues. The V gene end was trimmed by 2 bases and the J gene end by 8 bases; junction bases not matched to a gene: 4. The CDR3 loop is CASSLLAGGIYEQFF. The DNA for the CDR3 is TGTGCCAGCAGCTTACTAGCGGGGGGGATCTATGAGCAGTTCTTC.

The rearrangement uses TRBV15 and TRBJ2-6, with D hard to call. Per the germline V gene, CDR1 is LNHNV and CDR2 is YYDKDF (reference sequence). The ends were cut back, 5 bases at V and 0 bases at J, with 8 bases in the middle. This CDR3 has 15 residues. The CDR3 DNA reads TGTGCCACCAGCGCCCGGAGCTCTGGGGCCAACGTCCTGACTTTC. It codes for CATSARSSGANVLTF.

Points on this clone: A junction end diverges from the germline sequence, so it may reflect a read error. As DNA, the CDR3 is TGTGCTAGCAGCTTAGAGGACGGGATCTCCTACGAGCAGTACTTC. Translating it yields CASSLEDGISYEQYF. The chain joins TRBV7-7 to TRBJ2-7; D is perhaps TRBD2 (5 bases). This CDR3 comprises 15 residues. Germline V gene lookup returns CDR1 SSHAT and CDR2 FNYEAQ (reference sequence).

The rearrangement links TRBV12-3 or TRBV12-4 to TRBJ2-1; a weak D match, TRBD2 (6 bases). The CDR3 is 13 residues long. V lost 5 bases to trimming and J lost 9 bases, with 14 bases between them. Here the CDR3 DNA reads TGTGCCAGCAGTGCCCGGGAGTACCGTGAGCAGTTCTTC. This gives the protein CASSAREYREQFF.

The CDR3 protein is CASSLEGDRATDTQYF. CDR3 bases: TGCGCCAGCAGCTTGGAGGGGGACAGGGCCACAGATACGCAGTATTTT. The chain recombines TRBV5-1 with TRBJ2-3; 9 bases fit TRBD1. Germline lookup yields CDR1 SGHRS and CDR2 YFSETQ. Trimming took 0 bases from V and 2 from J; bases not matched to a gene: 4. The CDR3 is 16 amino acids. Together with reference TRBV5-1 and TRBJ2-3, the CDR3 gives the full variable domain: KAGVTQTPRYLIKTRGQQVTLSCSPISGHRSVSWYQQTPGQGLQFLFEYFSETQRNKGNFPGRFSGRQFSNSRSEMNVSTLELGDSALYLCASSLEGDRATDTQYFGPGTRLTVL.

The rearrangement uses TRBV5-4 and TRBJ1-5; TRBD1 matches 10 bases. This CDR3 is 16 amino acids long. Germline CDR1 is SGHNT and CDR2 is YYREEE (reference sequence). V lost 4 bases to trimming and J lost 4 bases; unmatched junction nucleotides: 8. CDR3 in DNA: TGTGCCAGCAGCAACCGGGACAGGGGCTCAAATCAGCCCCAGCATTTT. It is translated as CASSNRDRGSNQPQHF.

The chain is built from TRBV9 and TRBJ1-5; 8 nucleotides agree with TRBD1. From germline, CDR1 is SGDLS and CDR2 YYNGEE. This CDR3 spans 15 amino acids. J was trimmed by 2 bases and V by 3 bases; bases with no gene match: 4. CDR3 in amino acids: CASSAGQGRNQPQHF. CDR3 nucleotides: TGTGCCAGCAGCGCAGGACAGGGTCGCAATCAGCCCCAGCATTTT.

This clone was picked up a small number of times. J is TRBJ2-3 and V is TRBV4-2; 10 bases line up with TRBD2. Trimming took 6 bases from V and 3 from J; bases not matched to a gene: 9. The germline gives CDR1 LGHNA, CDR2 YNFKEQ. This CDR3 is 16 amino acids long. The CDR3 DNA follows: TGTGCCAGCAGGATGGGAGCGGGAGGGGGGACAGATACGCAGTATTTT. As protein: CASRMGAGGGTDTQYF.

This chain links TRBV7-2 with TRBJ2-1; TRBD1 agrees at 7 bases. V gave up 5 bases and J gave up 1 base; unmatched junction bases: 8. Germline values: CDR1 SGHTA, CDR2 FQGNSA. The CDR3 loop spans 16 amino acids. The CDR3 nucleotides are TGTGCCAGCAGCCGCCAAAGACAGGGATCCTACAATGAGCAGTTCTTC. It specifies CASSRQRQGSYNEQFF.

J is TRBJ1-4 and V is TRBV19; a possible D gene is TRBD1 (5 bases). V shed 7 bases and J shed 4 bases, with 19 bases lying between them. From germline, CDR1 is LNHDA and CDR2 SQIVND (reference sequence). The CDR3 has 16 residues. CDR3 residues: CASKGNEAGDNEKLFF. The CDR3 DNA is TGTGCCAGTAAAGGGAATGAGGCGGGGGATAATGAAAAACTGTTTTTT. Combining the CDR3 with reference TRBV19 and TRBJ1-4 gives the whole variable domain DGGITQSPKYLFRKEGQNVTLSCEQNLNHDAMYWYRQDPGQGLRLIYYSQIVNDFQKGDIAEGYSVSREKKESFPLTVTSAQKNPTAFYLCASKGNEAGDNEKLFFGSGTQLSVL.

This clone occurred a few times. The rearrangement uses TRBV7-9 and TRBJ2-1; 10 bases are a match to TRBD2. V gave up 4 bases and J gave up 4 bases; unmatched junction bases: 7. There are 16 residues in the CDR3. Germline V gene sequence: CDR1 SEHNR, CDR2 FQNEAQ (reference sequence). CDR3 residues: CASSSGSGGVYNEQFF. The CDR3 region has the DNA TGTGCCAGCAGCTCAGGGAGCGGGGGGGTGTACAATGAGCAGTTCTTC.

This rearrangement joins TRBV9 to TRBJ1-1; possibly TRBD1 for D (6 bases). V was pared by 3 bases and J by 8 bases, with 23 bases between. The length of the CDR3 is 16 residues. Germline lookup yields CDR1 SGDLS and CDR2 YYNGEE. Here the CDR3 reads CASSAGLQGSDSEAFF. In DNA, the CDR3 is TGTGCCAGCAGCGCCGGGCTACAGGGTTCAGACTCCGAAGCTTTCTTT.

This chain joins TRBV28 and TRBJ2-7; D perhaps matches TRBD2 (6 bases). Germline-derived CDR1 and CDR2 are MDHEN and SYDVKM. V was cut by 6 bases and J by 2 bases, with 17 bases left in between. The CDR3 has 15 amino acids. The DNA of the CDR3 is TGTGCCAGCAGGCCTACGGGACGGGGGACCTACGAGCAGTACTTC. This codes for CASRPTGRGTYEQYF. Filled out from reference TRBV28 and TRBJ2-7, the complete variable domain reads DVKVTQSSRYLVKRTGEKVFLECVQDMDHENMFWYRQDPGLGLRLIYFSYDVKMKEKGDIPEGYSVSREKKERFSLILESASTNQTSMYLCASRPTGRGTYEQYFGPGTRLTVT.

This chain joins TRBV7-9 and TRBJ1-5; D might be TRBD1 (6 bases). The CDR3 contains 14 residues. The germline CDR1 and CDR2 sequences are SEHNR and FQNEAQ (reference sequence). V was trimmed by 5 bases and J by 2 bases, leaving 10 bases between them. The CDR3, as DNA: TGTGCCAGCAGCCCCGGACAGCGCAATCAGCCCCAGCATTTT. It is translated as CASSPGQRNQPQHF.

This rearrangement joins TRBV6-4 to TRBJ2-3; 7 positions agree with TRBD2. The CDR3 is 13 residues long. Germline V gene data show CDR1 as MRHNA and CDR2 as SNTAGT. V trimming: 6 bases; J trimming: 3 bases; junction bases outside the gene matches: 3. The CDR3 is CASSLGGTDTQYF. The DNA for the CDR3 is TGTGCCAGCAGCTTGGGGGGGACAGATACGCAGTATTTT.

This chain links TRBV5-1 with TRBJ1-3, with no clear D. Germline lookup yields CDR1 SGHRS and CDR2 YFSETQ. The CDR3 length is 15 residues. The germline V and J ends were trimmed by 4 bases and 0 bases, with 11 bases remaining between them. The CDR3 sequence: CASSVATSSGNTIYF. Here the CDR3 DNA reads TGCGCCAGCAGCGTGGCTACGAGCTCTGGAAACACCATATATTTT.

This clone has only one observation. V usage is TRBV19 and J usage is TRBJ1-3; 9 bases map to TRBD1. Germline V gene data show CDR1 as LNHDA and CDR2 as SQIVND (reference sequence). The J segment lost 0 bases and the V segment lost 3 bases, leaving 6 bases of the junction unmatched. This CDR3 has 17 residues. CDR3 coding DNA: TGTGCCAGTAGTATTAGGACAGGGGCTACCTCTGGAAACACCATATATTTT. Translated: CASSIRTGATSGNTIYF.

This clone was observed a handful of times. The CDR3 bases are TGCGCCAGCAGCCCGGCGGGGGAGCCTGGAAACACCATATATTTT. The encoded protein is CASSPAGEPGNTIYF. The chain is built from TRBV5-1 and TRBJ1-3; D possibly corresponds to TRBD1 (5 bases). Trimming pared 4 bases from V and 2 bases from J, leaving 13 bases between. Per the germline V gene, CDR1 is SGHRS and CDR2 is YFSETQ. The CDR3 loop spans 15 amino acids.

The DNA for the CDR3 is TGTGCCAGTAGTTTCCCCGGGACAGGGGATTCACCCCTCCACTTT. Its translation is CASSFPGTGDSPLHF. The chain couples TRBV19 to TRBJ1-6; 10 nucleotides line up with TRBD1. The V gene's germline CDR1 is LNHDA and CDR2 SQIVND (reference sequence). Trimming took 5 bases from V and 8 from J; bases not matched to a gene: 6. The CDR3 consists of 15 residues. The full variable domain, completed using reference TRBV19 and TRBJ1-6, is DGGITQSPKYLFRKEGQNVTLSCEQNLNHDAMYWYRQDPGQGLRLIYYSQIVNDFQKGDIAEGYSVSREKKESFPLTVTSAQKNPTAFYLCASSFPGTGDSPLHFGNGTRLTVT.

This chain connects TRBV10-3 to TRBJ2-1; maybe TRBD1 (5 bases). The V gene's germline CDR1 is ENHRY and CDR2 SYGVKD. This CDR3 spans 14 amino acids. V was shortened by 6 bases and J by 5 bases, with 14 bases between the two germline ends. This CDR3 reads CAIRGPQGHNEQFF. The DNA of the CDR3 is TGTGCCATCAGGGGGCCCCAAGGGCACAATGAGCAGTTCTTC.

The chain has TRBV15 and TRBJ1-5, with D uncertain. The ends were cut back, 3 bases at V and 4 bases at J, with 10 bases in the middle. Germline lookup yields CDR1 LNHNV and CDR2 YYDKDF (reference sequence). The CDR3 runs 14 residues. In nucleotides, the CDR3 is TGTGCCACCAGCAGCCTTTCGGAGAATCAGCCCCAGCATTTT. Its translation: CATSSLSENQPQHF.

In regard to this clone: Other DNA sequences from this sample encode an identical CDR3 as well. The chain couples TRBV5-1 to TRBJ1-3, with 7 bases lining up with TRBD1. J gave up 2 bases and V 2 bases, and 4 bases lay outside the gene matches. The CDR3 contains 15 residues. Germline values: CDR1 SGHRS, CDR2 YFSETQ. The CDR3 protein is CASSLAGGTGNTIYF. In DNA form, the CDR3 reads TGCGCCAGCAGCTTAGCAGGGGGAACTGGAAACACCATATATTTT.